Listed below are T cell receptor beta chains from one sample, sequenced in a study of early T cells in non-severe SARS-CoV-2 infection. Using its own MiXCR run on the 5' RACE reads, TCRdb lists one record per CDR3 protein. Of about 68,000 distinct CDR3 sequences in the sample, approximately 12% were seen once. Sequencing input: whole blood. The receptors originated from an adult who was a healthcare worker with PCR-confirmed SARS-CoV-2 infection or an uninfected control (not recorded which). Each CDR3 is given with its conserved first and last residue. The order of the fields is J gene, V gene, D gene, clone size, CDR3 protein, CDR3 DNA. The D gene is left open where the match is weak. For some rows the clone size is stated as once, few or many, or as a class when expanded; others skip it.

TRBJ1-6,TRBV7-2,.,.,CASSLAGKGESPLHF,TGTGCCAGCAGCTTAGCGGGGAAGGGTGAATCACCCCTCCACTTT
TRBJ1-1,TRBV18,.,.,CASSPRRLDRMNTEAFF,TGTGCCAGCTCACCGAGACGGTTGGATAGAATGAACACTGAAGCTTTCTTT
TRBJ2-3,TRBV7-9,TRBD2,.,CASSFSLGVGTSGPLSTDTQYF,TGTGCCAGCAGCTTTTCTCTTGGCGTGGGGACTAGCGGGCCCCTGAGCACAGATACGCAGTATTTT
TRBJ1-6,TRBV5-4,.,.,CASSSGVQTADNSPLHF,TGTGCCAGCAGCTCAGGCGTGCAGACCGCAGATAATTCACCCCTCCACTTT
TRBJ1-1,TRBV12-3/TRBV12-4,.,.,CASSLAGVGNTEAFF,TGTGCCAGCAGTTTAGCGGGGGTTGGGAACACTGAAGCTTTCTTT
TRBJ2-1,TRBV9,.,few,CASSVGGRDHSEQFF,TGTGCCAGCAGCGTAGGTGGAAGGGATCACAGTGAGCAGTTCTTC
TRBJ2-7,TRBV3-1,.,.,CASSATRYGEQYF,TGTGCCAGCAGCGCCACTAGGTACGGCGAGCAGTACTTC
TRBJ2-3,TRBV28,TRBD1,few,CASSPTDRGTDTQYF,TGTGCCAGCAGTCCAACGGACAGGGGCACAGATACGCAGTATTTT
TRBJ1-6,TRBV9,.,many,CASSVLAKTNSPLHF,TGTGCCAGCAGCGTACTAGCGAAAACCAATTCACCCCTCCACTTT
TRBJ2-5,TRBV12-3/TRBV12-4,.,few,CASSPVTSLGETQYF,TGTGCCAGCAGTCCTGTAACTAGCCTTGGGGAGACCCAGTACTTC
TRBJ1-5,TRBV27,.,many,CASKKGTAGNQPQHF,TGTGCCAGCAAGAAGGGAACCGCAGGCAATCAGCCCCAGCATTTT
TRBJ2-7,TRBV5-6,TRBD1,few,CASSSPGTGVYEQYF,TGTGCCAGCAGCTCTCCCGGGACAGGGGTTTACGAGCAGTACTTC
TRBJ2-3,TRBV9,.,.,CASNFREDSSTDTQYF,TGTGCCAGCAATTTCAGGGAGGATTCTAGCACAGATACGCAGTATTTT
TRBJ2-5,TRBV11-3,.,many,CASSLGETRVQETQYF,TGTGCCAGCAGCTTAGGAGAGACCAGGGTCCAAGAGACCCAGTACTTC
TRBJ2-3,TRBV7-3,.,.,CASSYSGIADTQYF,TGTGCCAGCAGCTACTCAGGGATCGCAGATACGCAGTATTTT
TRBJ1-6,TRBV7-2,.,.,CASRLDPSYNSPLHF,TGTGCCAGCAGATTAGACCCCTCCTATAATTCACCCCTCCACTTT
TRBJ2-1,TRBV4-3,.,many,CASSQDHLGGAEQFF,TGCGCCAGCAGCCAAGATCATCTGGGGGGGGCCGAGCAGTTCTTC
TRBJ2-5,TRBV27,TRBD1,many,CASPGGLETQYF,TGTGCCAGCCCAGGGGGCTTAGAGACCCAGTACTTC
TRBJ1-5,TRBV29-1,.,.,CSVEIPGYQPQHF,TGCAGCGTGGAGATTCCCGGGTACCAGCCCCAGCATTTT
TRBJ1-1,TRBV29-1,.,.,CSVGHPGTEAFF,TGCAGCGTGGGACATCCGGGCACTGAAGCTTTCTTT
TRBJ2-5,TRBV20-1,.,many,CSARGSLQETQYF,TGCAGTGCTAGAGGCTCCCTGCAAGAGACCCAGTACTTC
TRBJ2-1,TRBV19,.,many,CASSIDTSPDNEQFF,TGTGCCAGTAGTATAGATACTAGCCCAGACAATGAGCAGTTCTTC
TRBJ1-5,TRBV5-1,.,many,CASSPDGNQPQHF,TGCGCCAGCAGCCCGGACGGCAATCAGCCCCAGCATTTT
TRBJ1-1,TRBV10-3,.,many,CAISESIGGRGSPTEAFF,TGTGCCATCAGTGAGTCTATTGGGGGGCGCGGGAGTCCCACTGAAGCTTTCTTT
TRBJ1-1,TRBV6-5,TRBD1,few,CASSYATGVNTEAFF,TGTGCCAGCAGTTACGCCACAGGGGTGAACACTGAAGCTTTCTTT
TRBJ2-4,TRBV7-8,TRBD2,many,CASGKRERGDIQYF,TGTGCCAGCGGGAAGAGGGAGCGGGGGGACATTCAGTACTTC
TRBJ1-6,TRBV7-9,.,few,CAISAGANSPLHF,TGTGCCATCAGCGCGGGGGCAAATTCACCCCTCCACTTT
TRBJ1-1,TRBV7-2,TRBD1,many,CASSLAPGGTGKGEAFF,TGTGCCAGCAGCTTAGCCCCCGGTGGGACAGGGAAGGGTGAAGCTTTCTTT
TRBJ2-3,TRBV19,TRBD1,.,CASSIARGHVDTQYF,TGTGCCAGTAGTATAGCCAGGGGGCACGTGGATACGCAGTATTTT
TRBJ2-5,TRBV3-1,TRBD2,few,CASGGTSAGTQYF,TGTGCCAGCGGCGGGACTAGCGCGGGGACCCAGTACTTC
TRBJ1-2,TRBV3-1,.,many,CASSQGGANYGYTF,TGTGCCAGCAGCCAAGGGGGGGCTAACTATGGCTACACCTTC
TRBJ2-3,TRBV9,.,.,CASSTRDSLTDTQYF,TGTGCCAGCAGCACCCGGGACTCCCTCACAGATACGCAGTATTTT
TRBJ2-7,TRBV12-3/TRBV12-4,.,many,CASSLRAGRYEQYF,TGTGCCAGCAGTTTAAGGGCAGGGCGCTACGAGCAGTACTTC